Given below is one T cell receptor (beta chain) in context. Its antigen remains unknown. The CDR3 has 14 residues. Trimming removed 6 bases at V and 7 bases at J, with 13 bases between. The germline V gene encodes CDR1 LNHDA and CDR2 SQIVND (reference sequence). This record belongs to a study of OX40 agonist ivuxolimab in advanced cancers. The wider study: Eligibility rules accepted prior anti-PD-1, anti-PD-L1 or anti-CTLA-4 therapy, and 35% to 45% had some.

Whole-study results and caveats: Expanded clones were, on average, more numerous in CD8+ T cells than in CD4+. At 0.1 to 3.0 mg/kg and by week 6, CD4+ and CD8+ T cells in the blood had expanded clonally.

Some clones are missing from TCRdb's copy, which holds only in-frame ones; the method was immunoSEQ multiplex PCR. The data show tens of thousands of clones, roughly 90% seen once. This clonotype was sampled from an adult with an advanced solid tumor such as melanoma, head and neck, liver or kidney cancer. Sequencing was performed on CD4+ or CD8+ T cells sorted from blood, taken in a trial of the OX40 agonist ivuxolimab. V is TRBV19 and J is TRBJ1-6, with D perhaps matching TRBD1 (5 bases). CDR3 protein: CASRTGTGNSPLHF. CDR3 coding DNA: TGTGCCAGTAGAACCGGGACGGGGAATTCACCCCTCCACTTT.